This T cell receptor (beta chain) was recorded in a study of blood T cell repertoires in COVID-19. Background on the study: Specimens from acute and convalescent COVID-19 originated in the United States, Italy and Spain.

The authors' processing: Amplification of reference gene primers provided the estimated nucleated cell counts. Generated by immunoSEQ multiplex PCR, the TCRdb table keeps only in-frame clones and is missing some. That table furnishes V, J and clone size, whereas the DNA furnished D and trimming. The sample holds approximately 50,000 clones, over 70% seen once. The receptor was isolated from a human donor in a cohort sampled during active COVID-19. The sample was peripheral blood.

CDR3: CASSSRDRAGNQPQHF. CDR3 bases: TGTGCCAGTAGTTCCCGTGACAGGGCGGGCAATCAGCCCCAGCATTTT. The chain carries TRBV19 and TRBJ1-5, with 7 bases matching TRBD1. The CDR3 runs 16 residues. Germline V gene lookup returns CDR1 LNHDA and CDR2 SQIVND (reference sequence). The V gene end was trimmed by 5 bases and the J gene end by 2 bases; junction bases not matched to a gene: 9.